The 13 T cell receptor beta chains below come from one sample, sequenced in a study of T-cell memory formation after mild COVID-19. A single record per CDR3 protein comes from TCRdb applying MiXCR to the 5' RACE reads. The data show around 300,000 distinct CDR3 sequences, roughly an eighth seen once. The sample was PBMCs or a T cell subset sorted from them (not recorded which). These receptors were collected from a man younger than 35 who had mild COVID-19 (a few samples of this study predate the infection). Cell type and time point are not known.

This clonotype appeared a few times. The chain employs TRBV30 and TRBJ2-5; D gene unclear. The CDR3 has 12 residues. Trimming removed 2 bases at V and 0 bases at J, with 4 bases between. Looked up from germline, CDR1 is GTSNPN and CDR2 is SVGIG (reference sequence). In DNA form, the CDR3 reads TGTGCCTGGAGTAAGAACCAAGAGACCCAGTACTTC. Encoded protein: CAWSKNQETQYF.

The rearrangement uses TRBV25-1 and TRBJ2-2; D is undetermined. CDR3 length: 14 residues. Trimming removed 0 bases from V and 8 bases from J, with 10 bases in between. CDR1 and CDR2 (germline): MGHDK, SYGVNS. The DNA for the CDR3 is TGTGCCAGCAGTGAATATCCAAGGGATGGGGAGCTGTTTTTT. This translates into CASSEYPRDGELFF.

The V call is TRBV11-2, the J call TRBJ2-1; 10 nucleotides line up with TRBD1. Germline CDR1 SGHAT, CDR2 FQNNGV. This CDR3 comprises 19 residues. V gave up 0 bases and J gave up 0 bases; unmatched junction bases: 8. The CDR3 loop is CASSLDWDRGPLSYNEQFF. As DNA, the CDR3 is TGTGCCAGCAGCTTAGATTGGGACAGGGGCCCACTCTCCTACAATGAGCAGTTCTTC.

This clonotype turned up a few times. The V gene is TRBV7-2, the J gene TRBJ1-5; D not certain. The CDR3 spans 15 residues. CDR1 is SGHTA, CDR2 FQGNSA, per germline. Between the trimmed V and J ends, which lost 1 base and 3 bases, there was a span of 10 bases. The CDR3 here is CASSLERGYNQPQHF. The CDR3 DNA sequence: TGTGCCAGCAGCTTAGAACGTGGTTACAATCAGCCCCAGCATTTT.

The chain combines TRBV7-9 with TRBJ2-2; D is ambiguous. Germline V gives CDR1 SEHNR, CDR2 FQNEAQ (reference sequence). V was shortened by 4 bases and J by 6 bases, with 12 bases between the two germline ends. There are 14 residues in the CDR3. This CDR3 is CASSSNSPSGELFF. Here the CDR3 DNA reads TGTGCCAGCAGCTCCAACTCCCCCTCCGGGGAGCTGTTTTTT.

This clonotype was detected many times. The V call is TRBV6-5, the J call TRBJ2-7; possible D gene TRBD2, 5 bases. This CDR3 spans 14 amino acids. Between the trimmed V and J ends, which lost 6 bases and 2 bases, there was a span of 14 bases. CDR1 is MNHEY, CDR2 SVGAGI, per germline. CDR3 nucleotide sequence: TGTGCCAGCAGCCCTCGGCGGGCCACCTACGAGCAGTACGTC. Residues: CASSPRRATYEQYV.

The chain combines TRBV29-1 with TRBJ2-5, with D unclear. CDR3 length: 13 residues. V gave up 0 bases and J gave up 4 bases, with 9 bases separating them. Looked up from germline, CDR1 is SQVTM and CDR2 is ANQGSEA. CDR3 protein: CSVEDGRVETQYF. In DNA, the CDR3 is TGCAGCGTTGAAGATGGTAGGGTAGAGACCCAGTACTTC.

This chain joins TRBV7-9 and TRBJ2-3, with 12 nucleotides matching TRBD1. The ends lost 5 bases at V and 7 bases at J; junction bases unmatched: 10. CDR1 and CDR2 (germline): SEHNR, FQNEAQ (reference sequence). The CDR3 contains 16 residues. CDR3 coding DNA: TGTGCCAGCAGCAACGCCGGGACAGGGGGCCTGTATACGCAGTATTTT. Protein sequence: CASSNAGTGGLYTQYF. Filled out from reference TRBV7-9 and TRBJ2-3, the complete variable domain reads DTGVSQNPRHKITKRGQNVTFRCDPISEHNRLYWYRQTLGQGPEFLTYFQNEAQLEKSRLLSDRFSAERPKGSFSTLEIQRTEQGDSAMYLCASSNAGTGGLYTQYFGPGTRLTVL.

This clonotype was recorded a few times. The chain couples TRBV4-2 to TRBJ2-3, with D tentatively TRBD1 or TRBD2 (5 bases each). The CDR3 runs to 14 residues. Germline lookup yields CDR1 LGHNA and CDR2 YNFKEQ. Trimming removed 0 bases at V and 8 bases at J, with 12 bases between. This CDR3 reads CASSQDREGPTQYF. DNA for the CDR3: TGTGCCAGCAGCCAAGATCGTGAGGGGCCTACGCAGTATTTT.

This clonotype was counted between two and nine times. The rearrangement uses TRBV7-2 and TRBJ2-4, with 9 bases that match TRBD2. J was trimmed by 0 bases and V by 0 bases; bases with no gene match: 12. This CDR3 comprises 20 residues. Germline lookup yields CDR1 SGHTA and CDR2 FQGNSA. The chain's CDR3 is CASSLASGGGDLIAKNIQYF. Here the CDR3 DNA reads TGTGCCAGCAGCTTAGCTTCCGGCGGGGGGGACTTGATAGCCAAAAACATTCAGTACTTC.

The rearrangement links TRBV19 to TRBJ1-5; D gene unclear. The CDR3 is made up of 10 amino acids. V lost 7 bases and J 5 bases, leaving 3 bases between the germline ends. CDR1 and CDR2 (germline): LNHDA, SQIVND (reference sequence). The chain's CDR3 is CASNHQPQHF. In DNA, the CDR3 is TGTGCCAGTAATCATCAGCCCCAGCATTTT.

This clonotype has ten or more counts. This rearrangement joins TRBV15 to TRBJ1-5; D might be TRBD1 (5 bases). Germline CDR1 reads LNHNV; CDR2 reads YYDKDF (reference sequence). Trimming pared 1 base from V and 8 bases from J, leaving 12 bases between. The CDR3 loop spans 14 amino acids. The DNA of the CDR3 is TGTGCCACCAGCAGAGCCCACGAGGGGAAGCCCCAGCATTTT. It is translated as CATSRAHEGKPQHF.

This clonotype turned up a few times. The rearrangement joins TRBV6-6 to TRBJ2-7; no definite D call. V was shortened by 5 bases and J by 3 bases, with 8 bases between the two germline ends. Looked up from germline, CDR1 is MNHNY and CDR2 is SVGAGI (reference sequence). CDR3 length: 12 amino acids. The CDR3 bases are TGTGCCAGCAGTCCCGGTCTCTACGAGCAGTACGTC. As protein: CASSPGLYEQYV.